Below are 4 T cell receptor beta chains sequenced from a single sample in a study of shared clonotypes between healthy human individuals. Measured with immunoSEQ multiplex PCR; TCRdb has only the in-frame clones, and not every one. The sample includes approximately 2.5 million clones, more than 85% of them seen just once. Sequenced sample: naive CD4+ T cells from PBMCs. Indicated subset: CD45RA+ positively selected. These receptors all come from a man aged 18 to 35 in good health. Some clones in this sample may be carry-over from other donors' samples.

This clone has more than one count but fewer than ten. This chain's CDR3 is CASSQVAGTNEQFF. Here the CDR3 DNA reads TGTGCCAGCAGCCAAGTCGCAGGGACGAATGAGCAGTTCTTC. The chain recombines TRBV4-2 with TRBJ2-1, with D possibly called TRBD1 or TRBD2 (5 bases each). Germline V CDR1 and CDR2: LGHNA, YNFKEQ. The CDR3 spans 14 residues. V was cut by 1 base and J by 7 bases, with 11 bases left in between.

The chain links TRBV28 to TRBJ1-5; D gene unclear. CDR3 length: 16 residues. CDR1 and CDR2 (germline): MDHEN, SYDVKM. The germline V and J ends were trimmed by 4 bases and 1 base, with 14 bases remaining between them. For the CDR3, the DNA is TGTGCCAGCAGTTCCGCCGGGGAAGGAAGCAATCAGCCCCAGCATTTT. This encodes CASSSAGEGSNQPQHF.

A few counts support this clone. V gene TRBV9 combines with J gene TRBJ1-1, with D unclear. CDR1 is SGDLS, CDR2 YYNGEE, per germline. CDR3 size: 13 residues. V was pared by 0 bases and J by 11 bases, with 14 bases between. CDR3 in amino acids: CASSVEPSSDAFF. CDR3 nucleotides: TGTGCCAGCAGCGTAGAGCCCTCAAGTGACGCTTTCTTT. The full variable domain, in which reference TRBV9 and TRBJ1-1 provide the parts outside the CDR3, is DSGVTQTPKHLITATGQRVTLRCSPRSGDLSVYWYQQSLDQGLQFLIQYYNGEERAKGNILERFSAQQFPDLHSELNLSSLELGDSALYFCASSVEPSSDAFFGQGTRLTVV.

This chain joins TRBV7-9 and TRBJ1-4, with D possibly TRBD1 on 5 matching bases. The CDR3 is made up of 17 amino acids. Germline V gives CDR1 SEHNR, CDR2 FQNEAQ (reference sequence). V was clipped by 5 bases and J by 0 bases, with 16 bases between them. CDR3 bases: TGTGCCAGCAGCCCTTATCAGGGTAGCGCAACTAATGAAAAACTGTTTTTT. This sequence encodes CASSPYQGSATNEKLFF.